This T cell receptor (beta chain) was captured by sequencing in a study of cytomegalovirus exposure and HLA in healthy donors (dated by TCRdb to 2016 to 2017). In terms of the full investigation: An earlier analysis of roughly 500 of the donors reported 276 Gb of sequence data and around 120 million unique TCR beta sequences obtained from roughly 180 million T cells. Rather than using new phenotypic data, the later analysis identified candidate immune exposures from TCR beta sequences and from how often those sequences occurred across donors. A later analysis re-examined previously published TCR beta repertoires from 610 or so donors and added high-resolution HLA genotyping to investigate patterns of TCR occurrence. Using immunosequencing, the study profiled T cell repertoires from 500 to 800 subjects and related those repertoires to cytomegalovirus serostatus. Alongside the repertoire data, information on donor age, sex, ethnicity and CMV serostatus was compiled. Of the roughly 400 genotyped donors, more than 75% were placed in the genetic ancestry cluster associated with self-reported Caucasian donors. Typing coverage varied by locus: about 620-640 donors for A, B, C, DRB1 and DQB1; roughly 560 for DQA1; more than 600 for DPA1; around 490 for DPB1. Class I and class II HLA loci were covered by the typing at four-digit resolution. Four to six DR-DQ haplotypes were handled as single units for association and clustering, since linkage in the cohort was strong. Among several hundred genotyped donors of the cohort, an average of around 220,000 unique TCR beta nucleotide sequences was sequenced per donor, of which approximately 18% were non-productive. Every repertoire in the discovery cohort had been generated on one and the same sequencing platform. About 330 gigabases of sequencing data and tens of millions of unique TCR sequences made up an early release that covered 640 HLA-typed donors. The study aimed to test whether signatures of past pathogen exposure could be identified by cataloging public T cell receptors. Genome-wide SNP genotypes for about 60% of the roughly 670 donors were used in a later genetic analysis, which treated that subset as a discovery cohort. To predict cytomegalovirus infection status, the study brought together high-throughput TCR immunosequencing, statistical association of individual TCRs with disease status, and machine learning. In an earlier analysis of 550 to 700 of the donors, high-throughput TCR beta sequencing was used to judge whether each TCR beta V gene segment behaved as functional or pseudogenic. A separate validation cohort of more than 100 different subjects was used in addition to the approximately 670-subject first cohort.

What the study reported, not specific to this receptor: According to a later analysis, parvovirus B19, influenza, CMV and Epstein-Barr virus appeared linked to several top co-occurrence clusters. In both the original and validation cohorts, the classifier was reported to diagnose cytomegalovirus status with high specificity and sensitivity. A later analysis found that most CMV-associated TCR beta chains appeared HLA-restricted, with HLA associations seemingly driven largely by CMV exposure. In a later analysis, HLA-associated TCR beta chains were found to be more clonally expanded and to have lower generation probabilities than equally common non-associated chains. Linkage disequilibrium might explain the correlated functional status among segregating V segments, but an unknown experimental factor could not be ruled out. V-gene and J-gene trimming of TCR beta chains was associated with a missense DCLRE1C variant in a later genetic analysis, and the association was replicated in an independent cohort. An earlier analysis of roughly 570 of the donors showed that most TCR beta V segments appeared in productive rearrangements either about 87% or about 30% of the time, which broadly matched IMGT annotations. Most TCR sequences were seen in very few donors, while some public TCRs were found in many individuals. CMV serostatus was the only immune exposure information available for the cohort. This cohort had only TCR beta chains sequenced, and the lack of alpha or paired-chain data limited which features could be detected. In a later analysis, TCR association rates were found to vary across HLA loci, with the most associated TCRs seen for DRB1 alleles and the fewest for HLA-C alleles. According to the authors, the approach could potentially be generalized to other disease states and immunological phenotypes. Assigning TCR associations to individual alleles was difficult when HLA alleles, especially DR and DQ, strongly co-occurred. In a later analysis, around 17,000 TCR beta sequences were associated with specific HLA alleles at a false discovery rate of 0.05. The earlier analysis of 450 to 700 of the donors excluded some 16 rarely observed V segments, including chromosome 9 orphons, because counts were too low. The 87-base-pair reads could not distinguish some IMGT-functional V segments, including TRBV6-2 and TRBV6-3, so those segments were excluded. Because some donors lacked HLA typing at each locus, the association tests relied only on the typed subset. In a later genetic analysis, fewer N-insertions in productive TCRs were reported among donors in an Asian-associated ancestry cluster than the roughly 700-donor mean. A further reported finding was that TCR beta sequences accurately predicted the HLA-A and HLA-B alleles for most subjects in the first cohort. A cluster of highly shared sequence variants was judged likely to be a technical artifact of the sequencing pipeline. The presence/absence analyses assumed that sequencing depth was roughly uniform across donors, and that assumption may not be true. The study listed around 160 TCR beta chains as associated with cytomegalovirus. In vitro tests confirmed that a few of the cytomegalovirus-associated TCR beta chains recognize cytomegalovirus antigens.

The cohort was made up of several hundred healthy bone marrow donors. At the time of sampling, every cohort member was nominally healthy, though immune exposures that went unrecorded were likely present. The donor was CMV seropositive and belonged to the group of a few hundred seropositive cohort members. A peripheral blood sample was collected from each donor, and TCR beta sequencing was performed on peripheral blood mononuclear cells. Genomic DNA was extracted from the blood cell samples with the Qiagen DNeasy Blood Extraction Kit. The method was the immunoSEQ multiplex PCR assay. A mixture of 60 forward primers for TCR Vbeta segments and 13 reverse primers for TCR Jbeta segments was used in the multiplex PCR. The CDR3 region of rearranged TCR beta genes was amplified from genomic DNA with a multiplex PCR assay. The Illumina HiSeq System was used to sequence the amplified TCR beta libraries as 87-base-pair reads. For the original study's pipeline: In a later analysis, 80 million or so unique TCR beta chains were counted across the approximately 620 repertoires, and roughly 11 million of these chains were shared by at least two donors. Raw reads were error-corrected and collapsed into unique sequences with a nearest-neighbor algorithm that merged closely related sequences to remove PCR and sequencing errors. Alignment of CDR3 sequences to IMGT reference sequences was used to assign V, D and J gene segments. For a sequence to be retained, at least a six-nucleotide match to both a V gene segment and a J gene segment was required. Rearrangements were called productive when the CDR3 lacked stop codons and stayed in frame with V and J; all others were non-productive. Following IMGT convention, CDR3 was defined as the stretch from the second conserved V-encoded cysteine up to the conserved J-encoded phenylalanine. Sequences without an unambiguous match to a single V gene segment were excluded from the earlier analysis of almost 600 of the donors. An earlier analysis of fewer than 750 of the donors classified V segments as functional when productive rearrangements were above 56.7% and as segregating when the standard deviation between donors was above 5%. A statistical classification framework was built for diagnosing cytomegalovirus status from the catalog of TCR beta chain sequences. In a later analysis, TCR nucleotide sequences were compared against IMGT/GENE-DB human TR gene sequences so that V and J genes could be assigned. Using the TCRdist pipeline, a later analysis assigned CDR3 sequences along with most-parsimonious VDJ recombination scenarios. In a later analysis, each TCR beta chain was defined by its CDR3 amino acid sequence together with its V-gene family, and reads lacking a unique V-gene family were excluded. As a way to deal with suspected cross-contamination and a sequencing artifact, a later analysis dropped roughly 600 nucleotide sequences that were highly shared and had low generation probability. A later analysis calculated a clonal expansion index for each public chain from normalized within-repertoire ranks of inferred template counts. In a later analysis, generation probabilities were computed using a VDJ recombination model fitted to out-of-frame rearrangements, and the results were checked against IGoR. Hypergeometric tests were used in a later analysis to score TCR-TCR, TCR-HLA and TCR-CMV co-occurrence, with a repertoire-size bias correction applied to the TCR pairs. In a later analysis, false discovery rates were estimated by permuting HLA or CMV assignments 20 times. In a later analysis, co-occurring TCRs were grouped with DBSCAN, and TCRdist sequence similarity was added when clustering was performed within HLA-allele-positive subsets. Repertoires with fewer than 30,000 or more than 120,000 public chains, plus five repertoires with anomalous nucleotide sharing, were excluded from co-occurrence clustering. The table comes from immuneACCESS by way of TCRdb, which keeps in-frame sequences with V and J called. Part of the clones is missing from these tables; in studies checked, under half for an unresolved V gene and the rest for unknown reasons. The V and J calls and clone size come from that table; D and trimming were worked out from the DNA. The sample records fewer than 90,000 clones, 75% to 85% of which are singletons. Approximately 15% of the sample is held by the ten biggest clonotypes.

There are a few counts of this clone. The specificity of this receptor is unknown. Per-nucleotide qualities are absent, and no much larger clonotype sits a single base away. The germline V gene yields SQVTM for CDR1 and ANQGSEA for CDR2. Its CDR3 holds 12 amino acids, cysteine through phenylalanine. Only the CDR3 DNA is retained, 36 bases long and in frame from the first base. Unmatched junction bases come to 6, with V trimmed by 7 bases and J by 5 bases. The chain was built from TRBV29-1 and TRBJ2-7; 9 nucleotides in the junction match TRBD1. The sample consisted of PBMCs. The source of this sequence is a woman aged 35 to 49 in good health and CMV-seropositive. The DNA sequence is given as TGCAGCGGCCGGGACAGGGAGCACGAGCAGTACTTC. This translates into CSGRDREHEQYF.